One and the same sample provided the 5 T cell receptor beta chains below, sequenced in a study of response to subunit inactivated influenza vaccine. TCRdb analysed the RT-PCR reads with MiXCR anew, one entry per CDR3 protein. The sample has hundreds of thousands of distinct CDR3 sequences, less than 10% seen once. The specimen was PBMCs from blood, collected about 24 months after vaccination. These receptors all stem from a man aged 50 to 69 who received an inactivated influenza vaccine.

V usage is TRBV29-1 and J usage is TRBJ2-7; the match to TRBD1 covers 9 bases. V dropped 8 bases and J dropped 2; count of bases not matched to a gene: 10. CDR3 size: 14 residues. The germline V gene encodes CDR1 SQVTM and CDR2 ANQGSEA. CDR3 in DNA: TGCAGCATTATGGGACAGGGCAATCCCTACGAGCAGTACTTC. It codes for CSIMGQGNPYEQYF.

This clonotype was found many times. The chain is built from TRBV5-1 and TRBJ1-2; D might be TRBD1 (5 bases). V was shortened by 2 bases and J by 5 bases, with 13 bases between the two germline ends. CDR1 and CDR2 from the germline V gene are SGHRS and YFSETQ. The CDR3 loop spans 14 amino acids. The CDR3 spells CASSFQDIAYGYTF. The CDR3, as DNA: TGCGCCAGCAGCTTCCAGGACATAGCGTATGGCTACACCTTC.

This clonotype appeared a few times. The chain couples TRBV20-1 to TRBJ2-7; 9 bases agree with TRBD1. This CDR3 spans 14 amino acids. Germline CDR1 reads DFQATT; CDR2 reads SNEGSKA (reference sequence). The V segment lost 6 bases and the J segment 5 bases; nucleotides outside the gene matches: 11. The DNA of the CDR3 is TGCAGTGCGACTCGGACAGGGGCGATCAACGAGCAGTACTTC. Translating gives CSATRTGAINEQYF.

Comments on this clonotype: One end of the junction does not line up with germline, which may come from a read error. The chain combines TRBV7-7 with TRBJ2-1; 16 nucleotides align to TRBD2. CDR3 length: 16 residues. Germline CDR1 is SSHAT and CDR2 is FNYEAQ (reference sequence). CDR3 sequence (DNA): TGTGCTAGCAGCCCGGGACTAGCGGGGGGGATCAATGAGCAGTTCTTC. Its translation is CASSPGLAGGINEQFF. The complete variable domain, with remaining parts taken from reference TRBV7-7 and TRBJ2-1, reads GAGVSQSPRYKVTKRGQDVTLRCDPISSHATLYWYQQALGQGPEFLTYFNYEAQPDKSGLPSDRFSAERPEGSISTLTIQRTEQRDSAMYRCASSPGLAGGINEQFFGPGTRLTVL.

The gene calls are TRBV5-1 and TRBJ1-3; tentatively, D is TRBD1 (6 bases). The CDR3 runs to 15 residues. The germline gives CDR1 SGHRS, CDR2 YFSETQ. V lost 4 bases to trimming and J lost 4 bases, with 15 bases between them. CDR3 region: CASSLTGRPGNTIYF. DNA for the CDR3: TGCGCCAGCAGCCTAACAGGGAGACCCGGAAACACCATATATTTT.